A single sample is the source of the 24 T cell receptor beta chains below, sequenced in a study of cytomegalovirus exposure and HLA in healthy donors. The data were produced by immunoSEQ multiplex PCR, yet TCRdb's version contains in-frame clones alone and is incomplete. The sample has 100,000 to 150,000 clones; roughly 89% are singletons. The sample consisted of PBMCs. The receptors come from a woman aged 18-29 years in good health and CMV-seronegative.

This clone was detected only a few times. The chain recombines TRBV29-1 with TRBJ2-7; 9 bases agree with TRBD1. V gave up 6 bases and J gave up 6 bases; unmatched junction bases: 6. Germline V CDR1 and CDR2: SQVTM, ANQGSEA. This CDR3 is 12 amino acids long. CDR3 bases: TGCAGCGTCCGAACAGGGGGCGCCGAGCAGTACTTC. Translation: CSVRTGGAEQYF.

A remark on this clone: Just one base apart from a much larger clone, this may be a read error. The rearrangement joins TRBV6-1 to TRBJ2-3; TRBD2 matches 8 bases. The CDR3 totals 15 residues. Germline loops: CDR1 MNHNS, CDR2 SASEGT. After removal of 2 bases from V and 0 bases from J, the junction contained 1 base not matched to a gene. This chain's CDR3 is CASSESSGSTDTQYF. The CDR3 nucleotides read TGTGCCAGCAGTGAATCTAGCGGGAGCACAGATACGCAGTATTTT.

This sequence joins TRBV27 and TRBJ2-7; the match to TRBD1 covers 8 bases. The CDR3 contains 16 residues. CDR1 is MNHEY and CDR2 is SMNVEV in the germline V gene (reference sequence). The V and J ends lost 4 bases and 5 bases, in that order; junction bases with no gene match: 13. The CDR3 DNA reads TGTGCCAGCAGTTCGGTCCCAGGACAGGGAATACACGAGCAGTACTTC. Protein product: CASSSVPGQGIHEQYF.

In this sample, this clone turned up once. The rearrangement uses TRBV9 and TRBJ1-1; 10 bases are shared with TRBD1. Germline CDR1 reads SGDLS; CDR2 reads YYNGEE. The CDR3 is 16 residues long. V shed 4 bases, J shed 4 bases, and the junction held 10 bases outside the gene matches. CDR3 protein: CASSNPFGTGVTEAFF. CDR3 coding DNA: TGTGCCAGCAGCAATCCCTTCGGGACAGGGGTCACTGAAGCTTTCTTT.

This clone was seen just once. The chain is built from TRBV9 and TRBJ2-1; D uncertain. The CDR3 contains 15 residues. With 0 bases removed from V and 0 bases from J, the gap between germline ends came to 7 bases. Germline CDR1 and CDR2: SGDLS and YYNGEE. In DNA form, the CDR3 reads TGTGCCAGCAGCGTAGGATGGAGCTCCTACAATGAGCAGTTCTTC. Translating it yields CASSVGWSSYNEQFF.

The rearrangement links TRBV27 to TRBJ2-1, with D possibly TRBD1 on 5 matching bases. The germline CDR1 and CDR2 sequences are MNHEY and SMNVEV (reference sequence). Trimming stripped 10 bases from V and 13 bases from J, with 29 bases between. The CDR3 loop spans 15 amino acids. The DNA for the CDR3 is TGTGCCACCGCCTCTAAGGACACCCCTTCGCCCGAACAGTTCTTC. Translating it yields CATASKDTPSPEQFF.

The V gene is TRBV6-1, the J gene TRBJ2-1, with D unresolved. The germline V gene has CDR1 MNHNS and CDR2 SASEGT. The V end lost 6 bases, the J end lost 4 bases, and 10 bases lay between the germline ends. The CDR3 extends over 13 amino acids. Written as DNA, the CDR3 is TGTGCCAGCAGGGCAGGCTGGTACAATGAGCAGTTCTTC. Translation gives CASRAGWYNEQFF.

This rearrangement joins TRBV30 to TRBJ2-3; a possible D gene is TRBD2 (6 bases). The V gene's germline CDR1 is GTSNPN and CDR2 SVGIG (reference sequence). V was trimmed by 3 bases and J by 0 bases, leaving 16 bases between them. CDR3 size: 16 residues. For the CDR3, the DNA is TGTGCCTGGAGCTTCTCACGGGCGGGAAGCACAGATACGCAGTATTTT. This translates into CAWSFSRAGSTDTQYF.

The chain is built from TRBV2 and TRBJ2-1, with 9 nucleotides matching TRBD2. J lost 4 bases, V lost 8 bases, and 6 bases had no gene match. CDR3 length: 14 residues. CDR1 SNHLY and CDR2 FYNNEI come from the germline V gene. CDR3 DNA sequence: TGTGCCAGCGGGGCTAGCGGGGCATACAATGAGCAGTTCTTC. Amino acid sequence: CASGASGAYNEQFF.

The chain recombines TRBV19 with TRBJ2-7; D ambiguous. V was clipped by 4 bases and J by 3 bases, with 4 bases between them. Germline V CDR1 and CDR2: LNHDA, SQIVND (reference sequence). This CDR3 spans 11 amino acids. CDR3 coding DNA: TGTGCCAGTAGTACTTTCTACGAGCAGTACTTC. Amino acids: CASSTFYEQYF.

This CDR3 is CATRYEQYF. For the CDR3, the DNA is TGTGCCACCCGCTACGAGCAGTACTTC. The chain joins TRBV27 to TRBJ2-7; D ambiguous. Looked up from germline, CDR1 is MNHEY and CDR2 is SMNVEV (reference sequence). Trimming pared 10 bases from V and 3 bases from J, leaving 4 bases between. This CDR3 is built from 9 residues.

This clone was observed a few times. The chain employs TRBV5-1 and TRBJ1-1, with D hard to call. Trimming removed 3 bases at V and 0 bases at J, with 6 bases between. The germline V gene encodes CDR1 SGHRS and CDR2 YFSETQ. This CDR3 region has 13 residues. The CDR3 bases are TGCGCCAGCAGCTGGACTTTGAACACTGAAGCTTTCTTT. Translated, it gives CASSWTLNTEAFF.

The chain links TRBV11-3 to TRBJ2-1, with TRBD1 matching over 8 bases. Germline trimming cut 5 bases from V and 6 bases from J; bases unmatched to any gene: 9. Germline CDR1 is SGHNT and CDR2 is YENEEA. This CDR3 region has 15 residues. The CDR3 here is CASSPRSGTGNEQFF. The CDR3 bases are TGTGCCAGCAGCCCCCGATCGGGGACAGGCAATGAGCAGTTCTTC. The full variable domain, with the rest looked up from reference TRBV11-3 and TRBJ2-1, is EAGVVQSPRYKIIEKKQPVAFWCNPISGHNTLYWYLQNLGQGPELLIRYENEEAVDDSQLPKDRFSAERLKGVDSTLKIQPAELGDSAVYLCASSPRSGTGNEQFFGPGTRLTVL.

This chain joins TRBV6-5 and TRBJ2-7, with D possibly TRBD1 on 5 matching bases. Trimming removed 0 bases at V and 7 bases at J, with 10 bases between. The germline V gene encodes CDR1 MNHEY and CDR2 SVGAGI. The CDR3 length is 13 residues. In nucleotides, the CDR3 is TGTGCCAGCAGTTACTCAGGGGTTGGGGAGCAGTACTTC. It codes for CASSYSGVGEQYF.

In this sample, this clone is medium-sized. CDR3 loop: CASSQWPGQGGGYTF. The CDR3 bases are TGCGCCAGCAGCCAATGGCCTGGACAGGGGGGCGGCTACACCTTC. This sequence joins TRBV4-3 and TRBJ1-2; TRBD1 matches at 10 bases. Trimming removed 2 bases from V and 8 bases from J; junction bases left unmatched: 8. CDR3 size: 15 residues. The germline CDR1 and CDR2 sequences are LGHNA and YSLEER.

This sequence joins TRBV29-1 and TRBJ2-7, with D possibly matching TRBD1 (5 bases). The germline V gene encodes CDR1 SQVTM and CDR2 ANQGSEA. V dropped 0 bases and J dropped 12 bases, with 12 bases sitting between them. The CDR3 runs to 11 residues. This CDR3 is CSVEDQGLAYF. In nucleotides, the CDR3 is TGCAGCGTTGAAGATCAGGGCCTCGCGTACTTC.

A single count supports this clone. V usage is TRBV7-9 and J usage is TRBJ2-2, with D tentatively TRBD2 (5 bases). Germline CDR1 is SEHNR and CDR2 is FQNEAQ (reference sequence). Trimming stripped 6 bases from V and 4 bases from J, with 12 bases between. The CDR3 extends over 14 amino acids. The CDR3 DNA sequence: TGTGCCAGCAGACGGCTAGCTATCACCGGGGAGCTGTTTTTT. Amino acids: CASRRLAITGELFF.

This chain links TRBV11-2 with TRBJ2-3; 13 bases map to TRBD2. Germline assignment: CDR1 SGHAT and CDR2 FQNNGV. The J segment lost 2 bases and the V segment lost 7 bases, leaving 9 bases of the junction unmatched. The CDR3 covers 17 residues. The CDR3, as DNA: TGTGCCAGCACTCCGGGACTAGCGGGGCGCCCCACAGATACGCAGTATTTT. It encodes CASTPGLAGRPTDTQYF.

This clone was observed a single time. This rearrangement joins TRBV29-1 to TRBJ1-6, with 10 nucleotides matching TRBD1. The CDR3 covers 15 residues. Germline loops: CDR1 SQVTM, CDR2 ANQGSEA. Trimming at V came to 4 bases and at J to 7 bases, leaving 7 bases not matched to a gene. The CDR3 DNA sequence: TGCAGCGTTGCCCAAGGACAGGGGGAAAATTCACCCCTCCACTTT. Its translation is CSVAQGQGENSPLHF.

The chain recombines TRBV6-5 with TRBJ2-5; 9 bases align to TRBD1. Germline CDR1 is MNHEY and CDR2 is SVGAGI. The CDR3 is 15 amino acids. V gave up 2 bases and J gave up 4 bases; unmatched junction bases: 5. The CDR3 is CASSYDRGRGETQYF. The CDR3 DNA follows: TGTGCCAGCAGTTACGACAGGGGGAGGGGAGAGACCCAGTACTTC.

This chain links TRBV7-9 with TRBJ2-3, with D uncertain. Trimming took 7 bases from V and 4 from J, leaving 18 bases between them. The CDR3 is 15 amino acids. CDR1 is SEHNR and CDR2 is FQNEAQ in the germline V gene (reference sequence). CDR3: CASNTLTGSADTQYF. CDR3 in DNA: TGTGCCAGCAACACCCTGACTGGAAGTGCAGATACGCAGTATTTT.

V usage is TRBV27 and J usage is TRBJ2-1; D is unresolved. V shed 7 bases and J shed 5 bases, with 9 bases lying between them. The CDR3 spans 12 residues. CDR1 and CDR2 from the germline V gene are MNHEY and SMNVEV (reference sequence). The CDR3 region is CASKTGNNEQFF. DNA of the CDR3: TGTGCCAGCAAGACTGGAAACAATGAGCAGTTCTTC.

This clone was seen only a few times. V and J are TRBV21-1 and TRBJ2-7; TRBD1 is the table's D call and was not checked against the DNA. TRBV21-1 is annotated as a pseudogene. This CDR3 has 14 residues. CDR3 sequence: CASRPDSPTYEQYV. CDR3 sequence (DNA): TGTGCCAGCAGGCCAGACAGCCCTACGTACGAGCAGTACGTC.

The chain links TRBV15 to TRBJ1-1, with 7 bases identical to TRBD1. V lost 1 base and J lost 2; bases outside the gene matches: 1. CDR1 and CDR2 from the germline V gene are LNHNV and YYDKDF (reference sequence). This CDR3 has 14 amino acids. CDR3 amino acids: CATSRGGGNTEAFF. The CDR3 DNA sequence: TGTGCCACCAGCAGAGGAGGGGGCAACACTGAAGCTTTCTTT.